The rows below give T cell receptor beta chains drawn from one sample of a study of T cell responses to AZD1222 COVID-19 vaccine. Assay: immunoSEQ multiplex PCR; the TCRdb copy retains only in-frame clones and omits some. The table records 110,000 to 150,000 clones, over 90% of them present only once. Here the sequenced sample was peripheral blood, taken on day 0 of AZD1222 vaccination. These receptor sequences come from an adult in good health. Both conserved end residues are part of each CDR3. The D gene is left open where the match is weak. Rows may omit the clone size; those that give it use once, few, many or a size class.

j_call: TRBJ1-4
v_call: TRBV5-6
clone_size: -
d_call: TRBD1
cdr3_aa: CASSLRDRDENEKLFF
cdr3_nt: TGTGCCAGCAGCCTTCGGGACAGGGATGAAAATGAAAAACTGTTTTTT

j_call: TRBJ2-3
v_call: TRBV25-1
clone_size: -
d_call: TRBD2
cdr3_aa: CASRPGLALDTQYF
cdr3_nt: TGTGCCAGCAGGCCCGGACTAGCGTTGGATACGCAGTATTTT

j_call: TRBJ2-7
v_call: TRBV9
clone_size: -
d_call: TRBD1
cdr3_aa: CASSPGTGYEQYF
cdr3_nt: TGTGCCAGCAGCCCCGGGACAGGCTACGAGCAGTACTTC

j_call: TRBJ1-4
v_call: TRBV5-1
clone_size: -
d_call: -
cdr3_aa: CASSFGQTNNEKLFF
cdr3_nt: TGCGCCAGCAGCTTTGGACAGACCAATAATGAAAAACTGTTTTTT

j_call: TRBJ1-2
v_call: TRBV6-5
clone_size: -
d_call: -
cdr3_aa: CASSYSRGDYTF
cdr3_nt: TGTGCCAGCAGTTACTCGAGGGGGGACTACACCTTC

j_call: TRBJ2-1
v_call: TRBV24-1
clone_size: -
d_call: TRBD2
cdr3_aa: CATSDRGGPSEQFF
cdr3_nt: TGTGCCACCAGTGATCGGGGAGGGCCAAGTGAGCAGTTCTTC

j_call: TRBJ2-1
v_call: TRBV7-3
clone_size: -
d_call: TRBD2
cdr3_aa: CASSLAGTSGSIYEQFF
cdr3_nt: TGTGCCAGCAGTCTGGCCGGGACTAGCGGGAGTATCTATGAGCAGTTCTTC

j_call: TRBJ1-6
v_call: TRBV5-1
clone_size: once
d_call: TRBD1
cdr3_aa: CASSLAIGQGISPLHF
cdr3_nt: TGCGCCAGCAGCTTGGCCATTGGACAGGGGATTTCACCCCTCCACTTT

j_call: TRBJ1-2
v_call: TRBV30
clone_size: -
d_call: -
cdr3_aa: CAWSERTDYGYTF
cdr3_nt: TGTGCCTGGAGTGAGCGGACGGACTATGGCTACACCTTC

j_call: TRBJ2-7
v_call: TRBV28
clone_size: -
d_call: -
cdr3_aa: CASSLGPTYEQYF
cdr3_nt: TGTGCCAGCAGTTTAGGGCCTACCTACGAGCAGTACTTC

j_call: TRBJ2-7
v_call: TRBV30
clone_size: -
d_call: -
cdr3_aa: CAWLGGSGDEQYF
cdr3_nt: TGTGCCTGGCTAGGGGGGAGCGGCGACGAGCAGTACTTC

j_call: TRBJ1-1
v_call: TRBV30
clone_size: -
d_call: -
cdr3_aa: CAWSIFARTEAFF
cdr3_nt: TGTGCCTGGAGTATCTTCGCTCGCACTGAAGCTTTCTTT

j_call: TRBJ1-2
v_call: TRBV19
clone_size: -
d_call: -
cdr3_aa: CASSISTADYGYTF
cdr3_nt: TGTGCCAGTAGTATCTCGACAGCCGACTATGGCTACACCTTC

j_call: TRBJ1-1
v_call: TRBV19
clone_size: -
d_call: TRBD1
cdr3_aa: CASSTYRGHTEAFF
cdr3_nt: TGTGCCAGTAGTACGTACAGGGGCCACACTGAAGCTTTCTTT

j_call: TRBJ2-5
v_call: TRBV30
clone_size: -
d_call: TRBD2
cdr3_aa: CAWRRREGQETQYF
cdr3_nt: TGTGCCTGGAGGAGGAGGGAGGGTCAGGAGACCCAGTACTTC

j_call: TRBJ1-4
v_call: TRBV5-1
clone_size: -
d_call: TRBD1
cdr3_aa: CASSLGQGNNEKLFF
cdr3_nt: TGCGCCAGCAGCCTGGGACAGGGCAATAATGAAAAACTGTTTTTT

j_call: TRBJ1-2
v_call: TRBV5-6
clone_size: -
d_call: -
cdr3_aa: CASSSITYGHYGYTF
cdr3_nt: TGTGCCAGCAGCTCCATCACCTACGGGCACTATGGCTACACCTTC

j_call: TRBJ2-3
v_call: TRBV7-9
clone_size: -
d_call: -
cdr3_aa: CASSLDSWVLSDTQYF
cdr3_nt: TGTGCCAGCAGCTTAGACTCCTGGGTTTTATCTGATACGCAGTATTTT

j_call: TRBJ2-7
v_call: TRBV7-2
clone_size: -
d_call: -
cdr3_aa: CASSRDHYYEQYF
cdr3_nt: TGTGCCAGCAGCCGGGACCACTACTACGAGCAGTACTTC

j_call: TRBJ2-7
v_call: TRBV19
clone_size: -
d_call: TRBD2
cdr3_aa: CASSIGAGVPYEQYF
cdr3_nt: TGTGCCAGTAGTATTGGAGCGGGAGTCCCCTACGAGCAGTACTTC

j_call: TRBJ1-1
v_call: TRBV19
clone_size: -
d_call: TRBD1
cdr3_aa: CASSIGSGQENNLRMNTEAFF
cdr3_nt: TGTGCCAGTAGTATCGGGTCCGGACAGGAGAATAATCTTAGGATGAACACTGAAGCTTTCTTT

j_call: TRBJ2-3
v_call: TRBV7-9
clone_size: once
d_call: TRBD2
cdr3_aa: CASSQVAGGGTDTQYF
cdr3_nt: TGTGCCAGCAGCCAAGTAGCGGGAGGAGGCACAGATACGCAGTATTTT

j_call: TRBJ2-1
v_call: TRBV27
clone_size: -
d_call: TRBD2
cdr3_aa: CASSLPTSGSSFSYNEQFF
cdr3_nt: TGTGCCAGCAGTTTGCCGACTAGCGGGAGCTCCTTTTCCTACAATGAGCAGTTCTTC

j_call: TRBJ1-1
v_call: TRBV4-2
clone_size: -
d_call: -
cdr3_aa: CASSQELRRTTEAFF
cdr3_nt: TGTGCCAGCAGCCAAGAGTTAAGGAGGACCACTGAAGCTTTCTTT

j_call: TRBJ1-1
v_call: TRBV28
clone_size: few
d_call: TRBD1
cdr3_aa: CASREDRGGTEAFF
cdr3_nt: TGTGCCAGCAGGGAAGACAGGGGAGGCACTGAAGCTTTCTTT

j_call: TRBJ2-7
v_call: TRBV7-9
clone_size: -
d_call: TRBD2
cdr3_aa: CASSLDGGSYEQYF
cdr3_nt: TGTGCCAGCAGCTTAGACGGCGGGAGTTACGAGCAGTACTTC

j_call: TRBJ2-1
v_call: TRBV4-1
clone_size: -
d_call: TRBD2
cdr3_aa: CASSQGQQAGDRFNEQFF
cdr3_nt: TGCGCCAGCAGCCAAGGTCAACAAGCGGGAGATAGGTTCAATGAGCAGTTCTTC

j_call: TRBJ1-2
v_call: TRBV2
clone_size: -
d_call: -
cdr3_aa: CASTTGLAGGYTF
cdr3_nt: TGTGCCAGCACTACGGGACTGGCCGGCGGCTACACCTTC

j_call: TRBJ2-6
v_call: TRBV6-5
clone_size: -
d_call: -
cdr3_aa: CASSYMTGANVLTF
cdr3_nt: TGTGCCAGCAGTTACATGACTGGGGCCAACGTCCTGACTTTC

j_call: TRBJ1-5
v_call: TRBV7-9
clone_size: -
d_call: -
cdr3_aa: CASSGPDNQPQHF
cdr3_nt: TGTGCCAGCAGCGGACCAGACAATCAGCCCCAGCATTTT

j_call: TRBJ2-1
v_call: TRBV9
clone_size: once
d_call: -
cdr3_aa: CASSVAGLTFNEQFF
cdr3_nt: TGTGCCAGCAGCGTAGCCGGACTAACATTTAATGAGCAGTTCTTC

j_call: TRBJ1-4
v_call: TRBV6-5
clone_size: -
d_call: TRBD1
cdr3_aa: CASSKGQGNEKLFF
cdr3_nt: TGTGCCAGCAGTAAGGGACAGGGGAATGAAAAACTGTTTTTT

j_call: TRBJ1-2
v_call: TRBV15
clone_size: once
d_call: -
cdr3_aa: CATSRDSSPYYGYTF
cdr3_nt: TGTGCCACCAGCAGAGATTCGTCGCCATACTATGGCTACACCTTC

j_call: TRBJ1-4
v_call: TRBV5-1
clone_size: -
d_call: -
cdr3_aa: CASSLARGVGEKLFF
cdr3_nt: TGCGCCAGCAGCTTGGCGCGGGGGGTTGGTGAAAAACTGTTTTTT

j_call: TRBJ1-2
v_call: TRBV7-3
clone_size: few
d_call: -
cdr3_aa: CASTPTPGNYGYTF
cdr3_nt: TGTGCCAGCACCCCAACCCCGGGGAACTATGGCTACACCTTC

j_call: TRBJ1-1
v_call: TRBV3-1/TRBV3-2
clone_size: -
d_call: TRBD1
cdr3_aa: CASSSGQDGQGKF
cdr3_nt: TGTGCCAGCAGTTCCGGACAGGATGGGCAAGGGAAGTTT

j_call: TRBJ2-3
v_call: TRBV5-1
clone_size: -
d_call: TRBD2
cdr3_aa: CASSFYQTSGKFTDTQYF
cdr3_nt: TGCGCCAGCAGCTTTTACCAGACTAGCGGGAAATTCACAGATACGCAGTATTTT

j_call: TRBJ2-2
v_call: TRBV3-1/TRBV3-2
clone_size: -
d_call: -
cdr3_aa: CASSSYPRESNTGELFF
cdr3_nt: TGTGCCAGCAGCTCCTACCCCCGGGAGTCGAACACCGGGGAGCTGTTTTTT

j_call: TRBJ2-7
v_call: TRBV12-3/TRBV12-4
clone_size: -
d_call: -
cdr3_aa: CASSFGDSYEQYF
cdr3_nt: TGTGCCAGCAGTTTCGGGGATTCCTACGAGCAGTACTTC

j_call: TRBJ1-4
v_call: TRBV27
clone_size: -
d_call: TRBD1
cdr3_aa: CASSWNRGNEKLFF
cdr3_nt: TGTGCCAGCAGTTGGAACAGGGGTAATGAAAAACTGTTTTTT

j_call: TRBJ2-1
v_call: TRBV6-1
clone_size: -
d_call: TRBD1
cdr3_aa: CASSEGIGQGAYNEQFF
cdr3_nt: TGTGCCAGCAGTGAAGGGATAGGACAGGGAGCCTACAATGAGCAGTTCTTC

j_call: TRBJ2-1
v_call: TRBV5-6
clone_size: -
d_call: -
cdr3_aa: CASSLRTRGSEQFF
cdr3_nt: TGTGCCAGCAGCTTGAGGACCCGGGGGAGTGAGCAGTTCTTC

j_call: TRBJ2-4
v_call: TRBV4-1
clone_size: -
d_call: -
cdr3_aa: CASSQGGWSNKNIQYF
cdr3_nt: TGCGCCAGCAGCCAAGGTGGGTGGAGTAACAAAAACATTCAGTACTTC

j_call: TRBJ1-2
v_call: TRBV5-6
clone_size: -
d_call: -
cdr3_aa: CASVIRPGLNYGYTF
cdr3_nt: TGTGCCAGCGTAATTCGACCGGGCCTCAACTATGGCTACACCTTC

j_call: TRBJ1-5
v_call: TRBV2
clone_size: -
d_call: -
cdr3_aa: CASSGPLSNQPQHF
cdr3_nt: TGTGCCAGCAGTGGGCCCCTGAGCAATCAGCCCCAGCATTTT

j_call: TRBJ2-7
v_call: TRBV3-1/TRBV3-2
clone_size: -
d_call: -
cdr3_aa: CASSPRTDHEQYF
cdr3_nt: TGTGCCAGCAGCCCACGGACGGACCACGAGCAGTACTTC

j_call: TRBJ1-2
v_call: TRBV18
clone_size: -
d_call: TRBD1
cdr3_aa: CASSPRGQSYGYTF
cdr3_nt: TGTGCCAGCTCACCACGGGGACAGAGCTATGGCTACACCTTC

j_call: TRBJ1-3
v_call: TRBV25-1
clone_size: -
d_call: TRBD1
cdr3_aa: CASSELGQGAIRNTIYF
cdr3_nt: TGTGCCAGCAGTGAATTAGGACAGGGGGCGATACGAAACACCATATATTTT

j_call: TRBJ2-6
v_call: TRBV9
clone_size: -
d_call: -
cdr3_aa: CASSVADGGHAGANVLTF
cdr3_nt: TGTGCCAGCAGCGTAGCTGACGGGGGTCACGCTGGGGCCAACGTCCTGACTTTC

j_call: TRBJ2-1
v_call: TRBV5-8
clone_size: -
d_call: -
cdr3_aa: CASTPSNSGNEQFF
cdr3_nt: TGTGCCAGCACCCCTTCTAACTCGGGCAATGAGCAGTTCTTC

j_call: TRBJ2-7
v_call: TRBV27
clone_size: -
d_call: -
cdr3_aa: CASSLLRDLTPQLPSYEQYF
cdr3_nt: TGTGCCAGCAGTTTACTAAGGGACCTAACACCCCAGCTTCCCTCTTACGAGCAGTACTTC

j_call: TRBJ1-1
v_call: TRBV7-9
clone_size: -
d_call: -
cdr3_aa: CASSLEGITEAFF
cdr3_nt: TGTGCCAGCAGCTTAGAAGGGATCACTGAAGCTTTCTTT

j_call: TRBJ2-2
v_call: TRBV3-1/TRBV3-2
clone_size: -
d_call: TRBD2
cdr3_aa: CASSQGSGEDTGELFF
cdr3_nt: TGTGCCAGCAGCCAAGGTAGCGGGGAAGACACCGGGGAGCTGTTTTTT

j_call: TRBJ2-7
v_call: TRBV6-2/TRBV6-3
clone_size: -
d_call: -
cdr3_aa: CASSGSSYEQYF
cdr3_nt: TGTGCCAGCAGCGGAAGCTCCTACGAGCAGTACTTC

j_call: TRBJ2-3
v_call: TRBV5-4
clone_size: -
d_call: TRBD2
cdr3_aa: CASSPGLGGDTQYF
cdr3_nt: TGTGCCAGCAGCCCGGGACTAGGGGGGGATACGCAGTATTTT

j_call: TRBJ1-4
v_call: TRBV27
clone_size: -
d_call: -
cdr3_aa: CASTRSAPSEEKLFF
cdr3_nt: TGTGCCAGCACCCGCTCGGCCCCCTCGGAAGAAAAACTGTTTTTT

j_call: TRBJ1-1
v_call: TRBV5-1
clone_size: -
d_call: -
cdr3_aa: CASSLVRLGASLKTEAFF
cdr3_nt: TGCGCCAGCAGCTTGGTGCGACTGGGGGCGAGCTTGAAGACTGAAGCTTTCTTT

j_call: TRBJ2-7
v_call: TRBV9
clone_size: -
d_call: -
cdr3_aa: CASSVGGVSSRESPLSEQYF
cdr3_nt: TGTGCCAGCAGCGTAGGAGGTGTCAGCAGCCGGGAGTCACCTTTAAGCGAGCAGTACTTC

j_call: TRBJ1-1
v_call: TRBV5-6
clone_size: -
d_call: -
cdr3_aa: CASSPGQTNTEAFF
cdr3_nt: TGTGCCAGCAGCCCCGGACAAACGAACACTGAAGCTTTCTTT

j_call: TRBJ2-5
v_call: TRBV21-1
clone_size: -
d_call: -
cdr3_aa: CASSHRGRVETQYF
cdr3_nt: TGTGCCAGCAGCCACAGGGGGCGGGTTGAGACCCAGTACTTC